This T cell receptor (beta chain) was captured in a study of cytomegalovirus exposure and HLA in healthy donors. Study-wide results and caveats: Most subjects' HLA-A and HLA-B alleles were reportedly predicted from TCR beta sequences. The classifier reportedly diagnosed cytomegalovirus status with high specificity and sensitivity.

The PCR employed 60 Vbeta primers together with 13 Jbeta primers. The authors' processing: A follow-up analysis tallied about 80 million unique TCR beta chains, 8.5 million to 14 million shared. Repertoires were generated with immunoSEQ multiplex PCR, while TCRdb's copy carries only in-frame clones and drops some. V and J calls and clone size are copied from that table; D and trimming were computed from the DNA. The table shows around 97,000 clones, with roughly 77% occurring only once. The CDR3 covers 17 residues. The V gene end was trimmed by 9 bases and the J gene end by 3 bases; junction bases not matched to a gene: 13. Per germline, CDR1 LNHDA and CDR2 SQIVND (reference sequence). Turning to this clone: Antigen: not known.

J is TRBJ1-6 and V is TRBV19; 8 bases map to TRBD1. Sequencing was done on a sample of PBMCs. The clonotype originates from a woman between 18 and 29 years old in good health and CMV-seropositive. The CDR3 region is CASAGQGRIGYNSPLHF. In nucleotides, the CDR3 is TGTGCCAGCGCCGGACAGGGAAGGATTGGCTATAATTCACCCCTCCACTTT.